The rows below give T cell receptor beta chains drawn from one sample of a study of blood T cell repertoires in COVID-19. The method was immunoSEQ multiplex PCR; TCRdb's version includes in-frame clones alone and lacks a portion of them. The table shows 97,000 or so clones, with roughly 78% occurring only once. Input material: peripheral blood. Receptors were obtained from a woman older than 75 with active or convalescent COVID-19. Each CDR3 is given with its conserved first and last residue. The D gene is left open where the match is weak. Clone sizes are given selectively: once, few, many, or a class where the clone is expanded.

abundance | j_gene | d_gene | v_gene | CDR3nt | CDR3aa
. | TRBJ2-7 | TRBD1 | TRBV5-1 | TGTGCCAGCAGCGAGGGACAGCGTCCTCTCTACGAGCAGTACTTC | CASSEGQRPLYEQYF
. | TRBJ2-7 | . | TRBV2 | TGTGCCAGCAGTGAGCAGGGGAATGGCTACGAGCAGTACTTC | CASSEQGNGYEQYF
. | TRBJ2-1 | . | TRBV18 | TGTGCCAGCTCACCCTGGACAGCCGGTGCGGCGAACTCCTACAATGAGCAGTTCTTC | CASSPWTAGAANSYNEQFF
. | TRBJ2-3 | . | TRBV6-1 | TGTGCCAGCAGTGGGATAGGGTGGCCAGGGGCATTAGTAGATACGCAGTATTTT | CASSGIGWPGALVDTQYF
few | TRBJ2-1 | TRBD2 | TRBV24-1 | TGTGCCACCAGTGATTTAGGCGGGGGGGGGAGTGAGCAGTTCTTC | CATSDLGGGGSEQFF
. | TRBJ2-7 | . | TRBV19 | TGTGCCAGTAGTACCCAGGTTAGCTCCTACGAGCAGTACTTC | CASSTQVSSYEQYF
. | TRBJ1-1 | . | TRBV5-6 | TGTGCCAGCAGCTTGGTGCGGGCGACTATGAACACTGAAGCTTTCTTT | CASSLVRATMNTEAFF
. | TRBJ2-2 | . | TRBV2 | TGTGCCAGCAGAAGCGGAAACACCGGGGAGCTGTTTTTT | CASRSGNTGELFF
. | TRBJ1-1 | . | TRBV20-1 | TGCAGTGCTAGTGGCGACATGAACACTGAAGCTTTCTTT | CSASGDMNTEAFF
. | TRBJ1-1 | . | TRBV18 | TGTGCCAGCTCACCACCCGTTTTATCCGGTATGAACACTGAAGCTTTCTTT | CASSPPVLSGMNTEAFF
few | TRBJ1-4 | TRBD1 | TRBV28 | TGTGCCAGCAGCTGGGACAGGGTAAATGAAAAACTGTTTTTT | CASSWDRVNEKLFF
. | TRBJ2-7 | TRBD1 | TRBV23-1 | TGCGCCAGCCCGAACCGGGACAGGGTGGAATACGAGCAGTACTTC | CASPNRDRVEYEQYF
. | TRBJ2-7 | TRBD2 | TRBV5-1 | TGCGCCAGCAGCTTGAAGCGGGGGGCGGGTTACGAGCAGTACTTC | CASSLKRGAGYEQYF
. | TRBJ2-3 | . | TRBV9 | TGTGCCAGCAGTTTGGGCAGGGTGACAGATACGCAGTATTTT | CASSLGRVTDTQYF
. | TRBJ2-1 | . | TRBV9 | TGTGCCAGCAGCCCCTGGACGAGGGAGGAGCAGTTCTTC | CASSPWTREEQFF
. | TRBJ2-7 | TRBD2 | TRBV10-1 | TGCGCCAGCAGTGAGGGGACTAGCGGGAGGGCCGCCTACGAGCAGTACTTC | CASSEGTSGRAAYEQYF
. | TRBJ2-2 | TRBD2 | TRBV7-6 | TGTGCCAGCAGCTTCTTTCGGTTGGCGCGGGAGTACGCGAACACCGGGGAGCTGTTTTTT | CASSFFRLAREYANTGELFF
once | TRBJ1-3 | . | TRBV28 | TGTGCCAGCACGTACTCTGGAAACACCATATATTTT | CASTYSGNTIYF
. | TRBJ2-2 | TRBD1 | TRBV18 | TGTGCCAGCTCACCACTAGAACAGGGGGCCTCCGGGGAGCTGTTTTTT | CASSPLEQGASGELFF
. | TRBJ1-6 | TRBD1 | TRBV28 | TGTGCCAGCAGTCTAGGGACAGGCTATAATTCACCCCTCCACTTT | CASSLGTGYNSPLHF
few | TRBJ2-3 | TRBD2 | TRBV9 | TGTGCCAGCAGCCCGTCGGTGCTAGCGGGTGGGGCCACAGGCACAGATACGCAGTATTTT | CASSPSVLAGGATGTDTQYF
. | TRBJ2-7 | TRBD1 | TRBV7-2 | TGTGCCAGCAGCAAGGACAGGGACCCTGCGTTGGACGAGCAGTACTTC | CASSKDRDPALDEQYF
once | TRBJ2-3 | . | TRBV2 | TGTGCCAGCAGCAGGGCAGTTTTTCAAGGCGATACGCAGTATTTT | CASSRAVFQGDTQYF
. | TRBJ1-3 | . | TRBV5-4 | TGTGCCAGCAGCTTACGCGGTGGAAACACCATATATTTT | CASSLRGGNTIYF
. | TRBJ2-7 | TRBD1 | TRBV29-1 | TGCAGCCCCGGTAGGGGGACAGGGGACCACGAGCAGTACTTC | CSPGRGTGDHEQYF
. | TRBJ2-1 | TRBD2 | TRBV15 | TGTGCCACCAGCAGAGATAGGGGAGGGAGCAATGAGCAGTTCTTC | CATSRDRGGSNEQFF
. | TRBJ1-4 | TRBD1 | TRBV4-2 | TGTGCCAGCAGCCAAGATCGGTGGGGGGACAGGGGGCTTGTTGAAAAACTGTTTTTT | CASSQDRWGDRGLVEKLFF
. | TRBJ2-1 | TRBD2 | TRBV13 | TGTGCCAGCAGCCTAGGGGGGACTAGCGGGAGTTGGAATGAGCAGTTCTTC | CASSLGGTSGSWNEQFF
. | TRBJ1-6 | . | TRBV6-1 | TGTGCCAGCAGTGACGGAGCCGGTTATTCACCCCTCCACTTT | CASSDGAGYSPLHF
. | TRBJ1-5 | . | TRBV7-9 | TGTGCCAGCAGCTTAGGGCAGTATCAGCCCCAGCATTTT | CASSLGQYQPQHF
. | TRBJ2-7 | TRBD2 | TRBV5-1 | TGTGCCAGCAGCTTGGGCACACTGACTAGCGGGAGCTCATACGAGCAGTACTTC | CASSLGTLTSGSSYEQYF
few | TRBJ1-6 | . | TRBV2 | TGTGCCAGCAGCCAAGACCGACTAGGTTCACCCCTCCACTTT | CASSQDRLGSPLHF
few | TRBJ2-2 | . | TRBV11-2 | TGTGCCAGCAGCCGGAGTTCTCTTACGGCGCACGGCGGGGAGCTGTTTTTT | CASSRSSLTAHGGELFF
. | TRBJ1-1 | . | TRBV9 | TGTGCCAGCAGCGTAGAGGGGGTCGGGAACACTGAAGCTTTCTTT | CASSVEGVGNTEAFF
. | TRBJ1-1 | . | TRBV5-1 | TGCGCCAGCAGCTTGAGCCCAGGGAACACTGAAGCTTTCTTT | CASSLSPGNTEAFF
. | TRBJ2-7 | . | TRBV5-5 | TGTGCCAGCAGCTTTTCGGCAGGGAGGTATGTCACCTACGAGCAGTACTTC | CASSFSAGRYVTYEQYF
. | TRBJ1-6 | . | TRBV6-2/TRBV6-3 | TGTGCCAGCAGTTACTCGAGTGGGGGGGCAAATTCACCCCTCCACTTT | CASSYSSGGANSPLHF
. | TRBJ2-3 | . | TRBV19 | TGTGCCAGTAGGCTGGGCGGGGGCAGGGGAGATACGCAGTATTTT | CASRLGGGRGDTQYF
once | TRBJ1-6 | TRBD1 | TRBV6-1 | TGTGCCAGCAGTGAACCCCAGGGACAGGGGTGGGGTTCACCCCTCCACTTT | CASSEPQGQGWGSPLHF
. | TRBJ2-7 | . | TRBV30 | TGTGCCTGGAGCAGAGTCGGGAGAGGCGACGAGCAGTACTTC | CAWSRVGRGDEQYF
. | TRBJ2-7 | . | TRBV19 | TGTGCCAGTAGTAGTCCATCCTACGAGCAGTACTTC | CASSSPSYEQYF
. | TRBJ1-1 | . | TRBV2 | TGTGCCAGCACCAAAGAGAGCGGTGTCACTGAAGCTTTCTTT | CASTKESGVTEAFF
. | TRBJ1-5 | . | TRBV2 | TGTGCCAGCAGTGAGGGCAGGGGAAGCAATCAGCCCCAGCATTTT | CASSEGRGSNQPQHF
. | TRBJ2-3 | . | TRBV11-1 | TGTGCCAGCAGCTCATACGGGACTCCGCTAGATACGCAGTATTTT | CASSSYGTPLDTQYF
many | TRBJ1-2 | TRBD1 | TRBV29-1 | TGCAGCGTTGACCCCTCGGGGACAGGGGGCGAGGGCTACACCTTC | CSVDPSGTGGEGYTF